These T cell receptor beta chains were read from a single sample in a study of cytomegalovirus exposure and HLA in healthy donors. The protocol was immunoSEQ multiplex PCR, while the TCRdb copy is restricted to in-frame clones and leaves out a portion. The sample contains more than 150,000 clones, around 78% of which appear only once. Sequencing input: PBMCs. The receptors were gathered from a man in his late teens or twenties in good health and CMV-seronegative. Both conserved end residues are part of each CDR3. A D gene is named only where the DNA matches it firmly. Size is stated for part of the rows, as once, few or many counts, or as a class when the clone is expanded.

d_call	v_call	j_call	clone_size	cdr3_nt	cdr3_aa
NA	TRBV9	TRBJ1-2	NA	TGTGCCAGCAGCGCCGAACGCCGCGGACTTAATGGCTACACCTTC	CASSAERRGLNGYTF
NA	TRBV4-1	TRBJ2-3	NA	TGCGCCAGCAGCCCGGGGGACTTCGCGACAGATACGCAGTATTTT	CASSPGDFATDTQYF
TRBD1	TRBV6-5	TRBJ1-1	NA	TGTGCCAGCAGTGTCGACAGGGTTCTCACTGAAGCTTTCTTT	CASSVDRVLTEAFF
NA	TRBV6-1	TRBJ1-2	few	TGTGCCAGCGACAGGTGGGATGGCTACACCTTC	CASDRWDGYTF
NA	TRBV7-9	TRBJ2-5	NA	TGTGCCAGCAGTGACACTTTGTACCAAGAGACCCAGTACTTC	CASSDTLYQETQYF
TRBD1	TRBV9	TRBJ1-1	NA	TGTGCCAGCAGCGAAAACAGGGGGTCGGCGGGCACTGAAGCTTTCTTT	CASSENRGSAGTEAFF
TRBD2	TRBV28	TRBJ2-7	NA	TGTGCCAGCAGTTTATGGGGGACTAGCGGATACGAGCAGTACTTC	CASSLWGTSGYEQYF
TRBD2	TRBV5-1	TRBJ2-5	NA	TGCGCCAGCACGGGCGGGAGTGGCGAGACCCAGTACTTC	CASTGGSGETQYF
TRBD2	TRBV6-6	TRBJ2-1	NA	TGTGCCAGCACGTGGCAGCGGGACTACAATGAGCAGTTCTTC	CASTWQRDYNEQFF
NA	TRBV29-1	TRBJ1-5	NA	TGCAGCGTAAGGGGAAGTGGCAATCAGCCCCAGCATTTT	CSVRGSGNQPQHF
TRBD1	TRBV19	TRBJ2-7	few	TGTGCCACCAGCCCGGGACAGGGGCCCTACGAGCAGTACTTC	CATSPGQGPYEQYF
TRBD2	TRBV27	TRBJ2-1	NA	TGTGCCAGCAGTAGCGGGAGTGCCTACAATGAGCAGTTCTTC	CASSSGSAYNEQFF
TRBD1	TRBV7-9	TRBJ2-1	few	TGTGCCAGCTTCTCCCCGGGGACAGCTAACAATGAGCAGTTCTTC	CASFSPGTANNEQFF
NA	TRBV18	TRBJ1-1	NA	TGTGCCAGCTCACCAGGGACACAGAACACTGAAGCTTTCTTT	CASSPGTQNTEAFF
NA	TRBV7-2	TRBJ1-5	few	TGTGCCAGCAGCTTACAGGTTGCTCTTGGCGGCAATCAGCCCCAGCATTTT	CASSLQVALGGNQPQHF
TRBD1	TRBV5-1	TRBJ2-7	NA	TGCGCCAGCAGCTTGGGGGGCCAGGGGGCGAGCCGCGAGCAGTACTTC	CASSLGGQGASREQYF
NA	TRBV7-2	TRBJ2-1	NA	TGTGCCAGCAGCTCAGCACGGAGCTCCTACAATGAGCAGTTCTTC	CASSSARSSYNEQFF
NA	TRBV7-9	TRBJ2-3	NA	TGTGCCAGCAGCTCCGGCCAGGGGAACACAGATACGCAGTATTTT	CASSSGQGNTDTQYF
TRBD2	TRBV29-1	TRBJ2-5	NA	TGCAGCGTTGATACCGCCGGGAGGCCCCAAGAGACCCAGTACTTC	CSVDTAGRPQETQYF
TRBD2	TRBV28	TRBJ2-1	NA	TGTGCCAGCACGGAAGCGGGAGGAGGGAATGAGCAGTTCTTC	CASTEAGGGNEQFF
NA	TRBV4-2	TRBJ1-1	once	TGTGCCAGCAGCCAGGCCACGGGGGGGGATTCTGAAGCTTTCTTT	CASSQATGGDSEAFF
NA	TRBV6-5	TRBJ1-5	once	TGTGCCAGCGCCCTTACCCTATCGAGTCAGCCCCAGCATTTT	CASALTLSSQPQHF
NA	TRBV7-8	TRBJ2-7	NA	TGTGCCAGCAGCTCTCAGACCTACGAGCAGTACTTC	CASSSQTYEQYF
TRBD1	TRBV7-9	TRBJ2-5	NA	TGTGCCAGCAGCGTCACCGGGACAGGGGGCAAGACCCAGTACTTC	CASSVTGTGGKTQYF
NA	TRBV27	TRBJ1-6	NA	TGTGCCGCAGGCGAAGGGGTCCTAAGCTCCTATAATTCACCCCTCCACTTT	CAAGEGVLSSYNSPLHF
NA	TRBV2	TRBJ2-7	NA	TGTGCCAGCAGTGAGGGCAGGATTTTTGGCGAGCAGTACTTC	CASSEGRIFGEQYF
NA	TRBV5-1	TRBJ2-7	NA	TGCGCCAGCAGCTTGAATAGCTATACCTACGAGCAGTACTTC	CASSLNSYTYEQYF
TRBD2	TRBV9	TRBJ2-7	few	TGTGCCAGCAGCCGGGGACTAGCGGGAGCGGGGAGCTCCTACGAGCAGTACTTC	CASSRGLAGAGSSYEQYF
TRBD1	TRBV2	TRBJ2-3	NA	TGTGCCAGCAGTGAAGTCTGGACAGGGGGCGCGGATACGCAGTATTTT	CASSEVWTGGADTQYF
NA	TRBV2	TRBJ2-7	NA	TGTGCCAGCAGCTCCCTCCACGAGCAGTACTTC	CASSSLHEQYF